Detailed here is one T cell receptor beta chain. Its antigen is not identified. The data were taken from a study of CD4 T cells in relation to SARS-CoV-2 and coronaviruses. Study in general: No peptide or an HIV-1 Nef peptide pool served as negative control.

Produced via immunoSEQ multiplex PCR; TCRdb's table is partial and in-frame only. The sample yields tens of thousands of clones, more than 75% seen once. CDR3 length: 16 residues. Germline assignment: CDR1 GTSNPN and CDR2 SVGIG (reference sequence). The V segment lost 0 bases and the J segment 7 bases; nucleotides outside the gene matches: 7. CD4+ T cells from unexposed donors were obtained before the COVID-19 pandemic (2011-2018). CD4+ T cells were isolated from the cells after roughly 11 days of culture. The chain recombines TRBV30 with TRBJ1-6, with TRBD1 identical over 9 bases. Sample: CD4+ T cells from PBMCs, cultured in vitro. The sequence was collected from a human donor in good health. CDR3 amino acids: CAWSVPGQGTNSPLHF. CDR3 bases: TGTGCCTGGAGTGTTCCAGGACAGGGGACGAATTCACCCCTCCACTTT.